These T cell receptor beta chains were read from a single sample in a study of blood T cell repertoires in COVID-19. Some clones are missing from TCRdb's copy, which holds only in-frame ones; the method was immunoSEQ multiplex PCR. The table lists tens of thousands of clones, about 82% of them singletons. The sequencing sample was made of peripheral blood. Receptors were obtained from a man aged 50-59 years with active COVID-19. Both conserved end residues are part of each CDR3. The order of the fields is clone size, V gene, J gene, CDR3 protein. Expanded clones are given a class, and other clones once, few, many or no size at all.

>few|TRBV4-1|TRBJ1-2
CASSQEAGGGYTF
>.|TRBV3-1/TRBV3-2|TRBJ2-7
CASSQVRTGVNYEQYF
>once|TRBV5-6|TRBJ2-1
CASSFPSPGLNLF
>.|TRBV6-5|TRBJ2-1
CASSYELAGVYNEQFF
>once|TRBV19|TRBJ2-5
CASSLGLALGEETQYF
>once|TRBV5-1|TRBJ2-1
CASSLLAGGTNNEQFF
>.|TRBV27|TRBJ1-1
CASSLSARAMNTEAFF
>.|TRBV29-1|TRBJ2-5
CSVEDWPGQRQETQYF
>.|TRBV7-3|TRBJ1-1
CASSLTWDRPQEAFF
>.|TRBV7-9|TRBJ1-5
CASSFAAGENQPQHF
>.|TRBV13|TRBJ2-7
CASSRVGQGAYEQYF
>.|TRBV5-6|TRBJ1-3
CASSLGQGAAGNTIYF
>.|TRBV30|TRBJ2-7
CAWSIQGGAGVGEQYF
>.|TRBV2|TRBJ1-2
CASSQETGATYGYTF
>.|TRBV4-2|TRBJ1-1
CASSQAGQGKTEAFF
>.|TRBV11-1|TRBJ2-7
CASSSGSQGQYF
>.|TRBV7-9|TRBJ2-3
CASSTRQGTDTQYF
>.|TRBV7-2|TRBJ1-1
CASSGRDRAITEAFF
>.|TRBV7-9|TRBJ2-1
CASSLGEVYNEQFF
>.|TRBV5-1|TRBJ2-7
CASSPGQVTAYEQYF
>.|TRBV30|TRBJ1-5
CAAARDSNQPQHF
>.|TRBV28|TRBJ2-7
CASSLGGVGAYEQYF
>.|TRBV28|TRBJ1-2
CASSLTGVYGYTF
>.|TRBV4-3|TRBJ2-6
CASSLFGTGSGANVLTF
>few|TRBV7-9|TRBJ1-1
CASSPRGAVTEAFF
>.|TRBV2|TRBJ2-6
CASRDRSGANVLTF
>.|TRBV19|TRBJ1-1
CASSLRGIGEAFF
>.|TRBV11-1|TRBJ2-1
CASKGGGPGSYNEQFF
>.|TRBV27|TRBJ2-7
CASSSAYPAGLASGREQYF
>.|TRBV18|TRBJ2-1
CASSLSGGVYNEQFF
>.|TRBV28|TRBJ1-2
CASSLRLYGYTF
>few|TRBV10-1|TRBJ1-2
CASTGGVADYGYTF
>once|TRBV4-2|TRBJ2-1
CASSQNRDYENEQFF
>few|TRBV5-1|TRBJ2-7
CASSISGGTSYEQYF
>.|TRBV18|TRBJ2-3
CASSPRTGVTTDTQYF
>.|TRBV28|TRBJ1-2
CASSLTGRDYGYTF
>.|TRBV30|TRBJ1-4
CAWSVAGTNNEKLFF
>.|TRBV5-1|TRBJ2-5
CASSLVAGSQETQYF
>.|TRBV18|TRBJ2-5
CASSLAGTSETQYF
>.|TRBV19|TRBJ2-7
CASSTDRHLEQYF
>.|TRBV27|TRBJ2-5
CASSLSTPQETQYF
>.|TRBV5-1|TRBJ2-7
CASSLGSSGFSEQYF
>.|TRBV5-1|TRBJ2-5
CASSSGLAGGPLQETQYF
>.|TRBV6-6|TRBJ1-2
CASTRGTAQYGYTF
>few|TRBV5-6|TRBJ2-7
CASSLDHLWGHPGYEQYF
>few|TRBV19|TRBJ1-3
CASSTGGPGNTIYF
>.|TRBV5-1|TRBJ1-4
CASSDGSGSEKLFF
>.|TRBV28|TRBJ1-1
CASSRQGAPMNTEAFF
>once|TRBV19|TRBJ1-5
CASSLREGQPQHF
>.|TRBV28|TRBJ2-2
CASSLRGMEGELFF
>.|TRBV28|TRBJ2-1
CASSRDRVSDNEQFF
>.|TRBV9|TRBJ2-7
CASSVLTGDEQYF
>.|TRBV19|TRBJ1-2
CASSIDPPLRDTYLDYGYTF
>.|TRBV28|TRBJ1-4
CASTTSRRGRSNEKLFF
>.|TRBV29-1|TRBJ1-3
CSVVSVSGNTIYF
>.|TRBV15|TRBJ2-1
CATSASERTGYNEQFF
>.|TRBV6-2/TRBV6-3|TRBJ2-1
CASSYGASGTSSSYNEQFF
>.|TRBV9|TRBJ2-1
CASSVMGLAPNEQFF
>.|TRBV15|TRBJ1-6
CATSRVGRVLSSPLHF